This T cell receptor beta chain was found in a study of T cell repertoires in cytomegalovirus infection. The CDR3 is 16 residues long. V was pared by 4 bases and J by 1 base, with 11 bases of the junction left unmatched. Per germline, CDR1 SQVTM and CDR2 ANQGSEA. In the case of this clonotype: Its antigen remains unknown.

Overall study results and limits: The ex vivo response showed dominance by HLA-C-restricted CMV-specific TCR beta clonotypes.

MiXCR was run by TCRdb on the reads, yielding one entry per CDR3 protein. The table has under 250,000 distinct CDR3 sequences, 9% to 15% seen once. The sequence was collected from a human donor in good health (CMV status not recorded). Some clones in this sample may be carry-over from other donors' samples. This sequence joins TRBV29-1 and TRBJ1-1, with 8 bases identical to TRBD1. The source material was PBMCs. The CDR3 coding sequence is TGCAGCGTTGGCACGAAACCCGGGACAGGGAACACTGAAGCTTTCTTT. This encodes CSVGTKPGTGNTEAFF.